This TCR beta chain comes out of a study of blood T cell repertoires in COVID-19. Study-level information: Samples came from the United States, Italy and Spain, spanning acute and convalescent COVID-19.

V gave up 4 bases and J gave up 1 base, with 17 bases separating them. The germline CDR1 and CDR2 sequences are SGHNT and YYREEE (reference sequence). This CDR3 spans 16 amino acids. In the authors' methods: By means of reference gene primer amplification, nucleated cell counts were estimated. Clones were read by immunoSEQ multiplex PCR, and TCRdb kept only the in-frame ones, dropping some. V and J calls plus clone size are reproduced from that table; the DNA served to infer D and trimming. This table has more than 300,000 clones, roughly 91% appearing once. While infection was still active, Seattle patients were enrolled and then followed longitudinally.

This chain connects TRBV5-4 to TRBJ1-1; tentative D call: TRBD1 (6 bases). Sample: peripheral blood. The TCR originated in a woman aged 25-40 years with COVID-19, enrolled during active disease. The CDR3 coding sequence is TGTGCCAGCAGCCACCCAGGGGAGGGAAGGAACACTGAAGCTTTCTTT. Encoded protein: CASSHPGEGRNTEAFF.